The source of this T cell receptor (beta chain) is a study of blood T cell repertoires in COVID-19. Background on the study: Sites across the United States, Italy and Spain contributed samples from acute and convalescent COVID-19.

The CDR3 runs 16 residues. Germline trimming cut 7 bases from V and 0 bases from J; bases unmatched to any gene: 9. Germline-derived CDR1 and CDR2 are SQVTM and ANQGSEA. Original methodology: From reference gene primer amplification, estimates of nucleated cell counts were derived. Some clones are missing from TCRdb's copy, which holds only in-frame ones; the method was immunoSEQ multiplex PCR. The DNA was the basis for D and trimming; V, J and clone size are from that table. The profile shows about 220,000 clones, 82% of them singletons. This TCR was sampled from a woman older than 75 with acute or convalescent COVID-19. Sequencing was carried out using peripheral blood. The J gene is TRBJ2-2, the V gene TRBV29-1; 9 bases fit TRBD1. The CDR3 coding sequence is TGCAGCGCTAGAACCCGACAGGGGGCGAACACCGGGGAGCTGTTTTTT. The encoded protein is CSARTRQGANTGELFF.